The 25 T cell receptor beta chains given below trace back to one sample, sequenced in a study of cytomegalovirus exposure and HLA in healthy donors (dated by TCRdb to 2017 to 2019). Preparation of the library involved the immunoSEQ multiplex PCR assay. A mixture of 60 forward primers for TCR Vbeta segments and 13 reverse primers for TCR Jbeta segments was used in the multiplex PCR. TCRdb provides this immuneACCESS table in a form limited to in-frame rearrangements. Some clones are lacking; in checked studies, under half of them reflect an unresolved V gene, and why the rest are absent is not known. This sample gives some 150,000 clones in total; 79% of them show up just once. Of the sample, around 1.9% falls within the top ten clones. Material: PBMCs. The receptors come from a man aged 40-49 years in good health and CMV-seronegative.

CDR3 bases: TGTGCCAGCAGCCCTTATGGGGCGTACAATGAGCAGTTCTTC. Translation: CASSPYGAYNEQFF. The chain couples TRBV7-9 to TRBJ2-1, with D maybe TRBD1 (5 bases). The CDR3 runs 14 residues. Germline CDR1 and CDR2: SEHNR and FQNEAQ (reference sequence). V dropped 5 bases and J dropped 4 bases, with 12 bases sitting between them. The full variable domain, in which reference TRBV7-9 and TRBJ2-1 provide the parts outside the CDR3, is DTGVSQNPRHKITKRGQNVTFRCDPISEHNRLYWYRQTLGQGPEFLTYFQNEAQLEKSRLLSDRFSAERPKGSFSTLEIQRTEQGDSAMYLCASSPYGAYNEQFFGPGTRLTVL.

The J gene is TRBJ2-7, the V gene TRBV6-5, with D maybe TRBD1 (6 bases). The V end was cut by 4 bases, the J end by 4 bases, with 17 bases between. This CDR3 contains 15 residues. Germline V gene sequence: CDR1 MNHEY, CDR2 SVGAGI. The CDR3 DNA sequence: TGTGCCAGCAGTTGGTCGGACAGCCGACAATACGAGCAGTACTTC. This encodes CASSWSDSRQYEQYF.

The chain combines TRBV18 with TRBJ2-7, with 7 positions matching TRBD1. This CDR3 has 13 residues. Germline V gives CDR1 KGHSH, CDR2 LQKENI. V trimming: 6 bases; J trimming: 3 bases; junction bases outside the gene matches: 5. The CDR3 nucleotides are TGTGCCAGCTCCCCCGGACAGGACTACGAGCAGTACTTC. It specifies CASSPGQDYEQYF.

The rearrangement uses TRBV6-5 and TRBJ1-1; TRBD1 matches at 8 bases. The CDR3 has 15 amino acids. With 6 bases clipped from V and 4 bases from J, the junction kept 10 bases outside the gene matches. The germline gives CDR1 MNHEY, CDR2 SVGAGI. In DNA form, the CDR3 reads TGTGCCAGCAGCCGAACGCAGGGGGCGGGCACTGAAGCTTTCTTT. Protein sequence: CASSRTQGAGTEAFF.

This chain uses TRBV27 with TRBJ2-3; 7 bases are a match to TRBD2. CDR1 is MNHEY, CDR2 SMNVEV, per germline (reference sequence). The junction had 12 bases not matched to a gene; V was cut back by 3 bases and J by 9 bases. CDR3 length equals 15 residues. CDR3 bases: TGTGCCAGCAGTTTCTCCGAGGGAGGGGCAGGGACGCAGTATTTT. Amino acids: CASSFSEGGAGTQYF.

The CDR3 sequence is CASSLSAGVLAELFF. In DNA, the CDR3 is TGTGCCAGCAGTTTATCAGCGGGAGTTCTTGCGGAGCTGTTTTTT. The chain couples TRBV27 to TRBJ2-2; TRBD2 matches 8 bases. Germline CDR1 MNHEY, CDR2 SMNVEV (reference sequence). The CDR3 is made up of 15 amino acids. J lost 10 bases, V lost 0 bases, and 7 bases had no gene match.

This sequence joins TRBV28 and TRBJ1-4, with 8 bases fitting TRBD1. Germline V gene sequence: CDR1 MDHEN, CDR2 SYDVKM. V lost 7 bases and J lost 0; bases outside the gene matches: 4. This CDR3 is 15 amino acids long. CDR3 nucleotide sequence: TGTGCCAGCATAAGACAGGGGTCAACTAATGAAAAACTGTTTTTT. Translated, it gives CASIRQGSTNEKLFF.

The CDR3 DNA is TGTGCCAGTAGTTCTGGGACAGGTGGTCAGCCCCAGCATTTT. Translation: CASSSGTGGQPQHF. The rearrangement links TRBV19 to TRBJ1-5; 8 nucleotides align to TRBD1. Looked up from germline, CDR1 is LNHDA and CDR2 is SQIVND (reference sequence). The J segment lost 6 bases and the V segment lost 5 bases, leaving 6 bases of the junction unmatched. This CDR3 has 14 amino acids.

V gene TRBV7-9 combines with J gene TRBJ2-7, with 7 bases aligning to TRBD1. The length of the CDR3 is 15 residues. The germline CDR1 and CDR2 sequences are SEHNR and FQNEAQ (reference sequence). With 5 bases clipped from V and 0 bases from J, the junction kept 7 bases outside the gene matches. The CDR3 here is CASSGPDRTSYEQYF. The CDR3 DNA is TGTGCCAGCAGCGGCCCGGACAGGACCTCCTACGAGCAGTACTTC.

V is TRBV7-2 and J is TRBJ2-5; D is perhaps TRBD2 (6 bases). Looked up from germline, CDR1 is SGHTA and CDR2 is FQGNSA. This CDR3 region has 14 residues. V lost 5 bases, J lost 4 bases, and 14 bases lay in between. The CDR3 nucleotides are TGTGCCAGCAGCCCACTAGGGAGGTTAGAGACCCAGTACTTC. This gives the protein CASSPLGRLETQYF.

This clone appeared a single time. The chain recombines TRBV10-3 with TRBJ2-7; 11 bases match TRBD2. The CDR3 runs to 15 residues. CDR1 is ENHRY, CDR2 SYGVKD, per germline. Losses at the gene ends were 4 bases for V and 4 bases for J; bases not matched to a gene: 6. The CDR3: CAISAATSGSYEQYF. CDR3 DNA sequence: TGTGCCATCAGTGCCGCCACTAGCGGGAGTTACGAGCAGTACTTC.

The chain uses TRBV10-3 and TRBJ2-7, with TRBD1 as a possible D gene (6 bases). Germline V gives CDR1 ENHRY, CDR2 SYGVKD. This CDR3 contains 13 residues. The ends were cut back, 3 bases at V and 5 bases at J, with 11 bases in the middle. CDR3 amino acids: CAISEQGAHEQYF. Written as DNA, the CDR3 is TGTGCCATCAGTGAACAGGGCGCCCACGAGCAGTACTTC.

CDR3 loop: CASSPALAGDGPEQFF. The CDR3 nucleotides are TGTGCCAGCTCACCAGCACTAGCGGGAGATGGCCCTGAGCAGTTCTTC. The genes are TRBV18 and TRBJ2-1, with TRBD2 matching 11 bases. The J segment lost 9 bases and the V segment lost 2 bases, leaving 9 bases of the junction unmatched. CDR3 length equals 16 residues. The germline CDR1 and CDR2 sequences are KGHSH and LQKENI.

This chain connects TRBV28 to TRBJ1-2, with 7 bases matching TRBD1. Trimming cost V 8 bases and J 2 bases; bases outside gene matches: 2. CDR3 length equals 12 residues. Per germline, CDR1 MDHEN and CDR2 SYDVKM. CDR3 loop: CASATGNYGYTF. Here the CDR3 DNA reads TGTGCCAGCGCGACAGGGAACTATGGCTACACCTTC.

V and J are TRBV30 and TRBJ2-1, with 8 bases fitting TRBD2. The CDR3 consists of 14 residues. J gave up 4 bases and V 0 bases, and 2 bases lay outside the gene matches. The germline CDR1 and CDR2 sequences are GTSNPN and SVGIG (reference sequence). The CDR3 region has the DNA TGTGCCTGGAGTGTAGCGGGAGCTTACAATGAGCAGTTCTTC. Encoded protein: CAWSVAGAYNEQFF.

This clone was picked up one time. This sequence joins TRBV2 and TRBJ1-1, with TRBD1 as a possible D gene (6 bases). This CDR3 has 15 residues. V was shortened by 4 bases and J by 6 bases, with 18 bases between the two germline ends. Germline-derived CDR1 and CDR2 are SNHLY and FYNNEI. CDR3 sequence reads: CASSGLTGPSAEAFF. The CDR3 DNA is TGTGCCAGCAGTGGGTTGACAGGTCCCAGCGCTGAAGCTTTCTTT. The full variable domain, its missing parts supplied by reference TRBV2 and TRBJ1-1, is EPEVTQTPSHQVTQMGQEVILRCVPISNHLYFYWYRQILGQKVEFLVSFYNNEISEKSEIFDDQFSVERPDGSNFTLKIRSTKLEDSAMYFCASSGLTGPSAEAFFGQGTRLTVV.

J is TRBJ2-7 and V is TRBV6-1, with 12 bases aligning to TRBD2. The germline V gene encodes CDR1 MNHNS and CDR2 SASEGT. V lost 0 bases and J lost 5; bases outside the gene matches: 11. The CDR3 is made up of 18 amino acids. CDR3 nucleotides: TGTGCCAGCAGTGAAGCGTATCGCCTAGCGGGAGGGTTTCACGAGCAGTACTTC. Its protein is CASSEAYRLAGGFHEQYF.

This clone has just a few counts. The chain recombines TRBV21-1 with TRBJ1-1. TRBV21-1 is designated a pseudogene. CDR3 length equals 11 residues. This CDR3 is CASSNNPEAFF. The CDR3 nucleotides are TGTGCCAGCAGCAATAATCCTGAAGCTTTCTTT.

This clone was counted only a few times. V gene TRBV27 combines with J gene TRBJ2-3, with TRBD2 identical over 13 bases. This CDR3 contains 17 residues. J was trimmed by 5 bases and V by 6 bases; bases with no gene match: 11. CDR1 is MNHEY and CDR2 is SMNVEV in the germline V gene (reference sequence). The CDR3 spells CASSKVTGTSGKDTQYF. The CDR3 DNA sequence: TGTGCCAGCAGCAAAGTCACCGGGACTAGCGGGAAAGATACGCAGTATTTT.

About this clone: A junction end diverges from the germline sequence, so it may reflect a read error. This sequence joins TRBV5-6 and TRBJ1-4, with D perhaps matching TRBD1 (5 bases). Germline lookup yields CDR1 SGHDT and CDR2 YYEEEE. The CDR3 spans 13 residues. Here the CDR3 reads CTSSLVGGEKLFF. The DNA for the CDR3 is TGTACCAGCAGCTTGGTGGGGGGGGAAAAACTGTTTTTT.

This chain uses TRBV27 with TRBJ2-7, with 7 bases matching TRBD2. Trimming cost V 8 bases and J 1 base; bases outside gene matches: 8. The germline CDR1 and CDR2 sequences are MNHEY and SMNVEV (reference sequence). CDR3 length: 14 residues. The CDR3 bases are TGTGCCAGCGCCCCCGCCGGGGGGTCCTACGAGCAGTACTTC. Residues: CASAPAGGSYEQYF.

The chain couples TRBV11-2 to TRBJ2-7; 13 bases fit TRBD2. Germline lookup yields CDR1 SGHAT and CDR2 FQNNGV. After removal of 0 bases from V and 3 bases from J, the junction contained 8 bases not matched to a gene. The CDR3 runs to 18 residues. Here the CDR3 reads CASSLDGTSGIPRYEQYF. CDR3 nucleotides: TGTGCCAGCAGCTTAGATGGGACTAGCGGGATCCCCCGCTACGAGCAGTACTTC. Full variable domain (outside the CDR3, taken from reference TRBV11-2 and TRBJ2-7): EAGVAQSPRYKIIEKRQSVAFWCNPISGHATLYWYQQILGQGPKLLIQFQNNGVVDDSQLPKDRFSAERLKGVDSTLKIQPAKLEDSAVYLCASSLDGTSGIPRYEQYFGPGTRLTVT.

The chain carries TRBV18 and TRBJ2-2; possible D gene TRBD1, 5 bases. V lost 3 bases, J lost 4 bases, and 15 bases lay in between. The CDR3 is 16 amino acids. The germline CDR1 and CDR2 sequences are KGHSH and LQKENI. The CDR3 coding sequence is TGTGCCAGCTCACCCTCCAAGGGGTCGGGCACCGGGGAGCTGTTTTTT. Amino acid sequence: CASSPSKGSGTGELFF.

The chain is built from TRBV28 and TRBJ2-7, with TRBD1 identical over 10 bases. The germline V gene has CDR1 MDHEN and CDR2 SYDVKM. The CDR3 is made up of 13 amino acids. Losses at the gene ends were 6 bases for V and 5 bases for J; bases not matched to a gene: 4. As DNA, the CDR3 is TGTGCCAGCAGGACAGGGGGCCTCCACGAGCAGTACTTC. It is translated as CASRTGGLHEQYF.

V and J are TRBV29-1 and TRBJ2-2; D gene uncertain. Germline lookup yields CDR1 SQVTM and CDR2 ANQGSEA. The length of the CDR3 is 13 residues. V was pared by 3 bases and J by 7 bases, with 12 bases between. CDR3 region: CSVDLKNGGELFF. The CDR3 region has the DNA TGCAGCGTTGATTTAAAAAACGGCGGGGAGCTGTTTTTT.